The rows below give T cell receptor beta chains drawn from one sample of a study of T cells in Graves' hyperthyroidism and ophthalmopathy. TCRdb called the multiplex PCR reads again in MiXCR, with one record for every CDR3 protein. The table lists a few hundred thousand distinct CDR3 sequences, 14% of them singletons. The sequencing sample was made of blood. The receptors originated from a woman in her thirties or forties with Graves' hyperthyroidism. Both conserved end residues are part of each CDR3. The order of the fields is V gene, J gene, clone size, D gene, CDR3 DNA, CDR3 protein. D genes are given only for firm matches. The size entry is marked missing in some rows and otherwise reads once, few, many or a size class.

TRBV19,TRBJ2-4,few,NA,TGTGCCAGTACCATCACAGGGTCTGCCAAAAACATTCAGTACTTC,CASTITGSAKNIQYF
TRBV27,TRBJ2-2,many,TRBD1,TGTGCCAGCGGGCGCAGGGGGCGAGTCACCGGGGAGCTGTTTTTT,CASGRRGRVTGELFF
TRBV27,TRBJ2-2,many,TRBD1,TGTGCCAGCAGTCCAACCCCGACAGGGGCCCACGGGGAGCTGTTTTTT,CASSPTPTGAHGELFF
TRBV27,TRBJ1-3,NA,NA,TGTGCCAGCAGTTTAATGGGGGCAGGACCTGGAAACACCATATATTTT,CASSLMGAGPGNTIYF
TRBV5-1,TRBJ1-3,many,NA,TGCGCCAGCAGGTCCGACAGCAACTCTGGAAACACCATATATTTT,CASRSDSNSGNTIYF
TRBV7-8,TRBJ2-1,many,TRBD2,TGTGCCAGCAGCCCGACTAGCGGGGACAATGAGCAGTTCTTC,CASSPTSGDNEQFF
TRBV7-9,TRBJ2-3,many,TRBD2,TGTGCCAGCAGCTCAGCGGGCGGGAGGGGCACAGATACGCAGTATTTT,CASSSAGGRGTDTQYF
TRBV30,TRBJ2-1,NA,TRBD2,TGTGCCTGCATAGCGGGAAGCCTCTACAATGAGCAGTTCTTC,CACIAGSLYNEQFF
TRBV6-2/TRBV6-3,TRBJ2-5,NA,NA,TGTGCCAGCAGTTACTCGCAAACTGCCGTCATCTTGGAGACCCAGTACTTC,CASSYSQTAVILETQYF
TRBV11-2,TRBJ2-3,many,NA,TGTGCCAGCAGCTTAGGGCTGTCAGATACGCAGTATTTT,CASSLGLSDTQYF
TRBV6-1,TRBJ2-7,many,NA,TGTGCCAGCAGTACCCGGGGGAGCCCGGATGGGCAGTACTTC,CASSTRGSPDGQYF
TRBV27,TRBJ2-7,NA,TRBD2,TGTGCCAGCAGTTTGACTAGCGGGATCTTGTACGAGCAGTACTTC,CASSLTSGILYEQYF
TRBV25-1,TRBJ1-1,few,NA,TGTGCCAGCAGTGTGTCACAGGGGAACACTGAAGCTTTCTTT,CASSVSQGNTEAFF
TRBV11-3,TRBJ1-1,many,NA,TGTGCCAGCAGGAAACCGAACACTGAAGCTTTCTTT,CASRKPNTEAFF
TRBV5-1,TRBJ2-5,many,TRBD1,TGCGCCAGCAGCCCTGGGACAGGGGGGCAAGAGACCCAGTACTTC,CASSPGTGGQETQYF
TRBV3-1,TRBJ1-2,many,TRBD1,TGTGCCAGCAGCCAAGCAGTTCCGACAGGGGGTCTGAGCTATGGCTACACCTTC,CASSQAVPTGGLSYGYTF
TRBV19,TRBJ1-3,NA,NA,TGTGCCAGTAGTAAACCCCTAGGAACAAGCTCTGGAAACACCATATATTTT,CASSKPLGTSSGNTIYF